This T cell receptor (beta chain) comes out of a study of blood T cells in healthy people across ages. Study observations and caveats: When one million T cells were used, diversity estimates were thought to be underestimates. Across the age range, TCR beta diversity per million T cells fell in a roughly linear way.

A J-beta primer mix and a sample-barcoded 5' primer were used in a second PCR of about 7 to 12 cycles. TCRdb analysed the 5' RACE reads with MiXCR anew, one entry per CDR3 protein. The table shows just under 750,000 distinct CDR3 sequences, with 20% to 25% occurring only once. In each sample, at least 6.5 million PBMCs were isolated. RNA extraction gave at least 6 micrograms of total RNA per sample. This clonotype was seen only a few times. What it binds is unknown. V dropped 0 bases and J dropped 1 base, with 9 bases sitting between them. Germline CDR1 DFQATT, CDR2 SNEGSKA (reference sequence). CDR3 length: 14 amino acids.

The receptor's source is a man aged 65-85 years in good health. The rearrangement uses TRBV20-1 and TRBJ1-1; D unclear. The sequencing sample was made of blood. The CDR3 is CSAREYGRNTEAFF. CDR3 DNA sequence: TGCAGTGCTAGAGAGTACGGGAGGAACACTGAAGCTTTCTTT.